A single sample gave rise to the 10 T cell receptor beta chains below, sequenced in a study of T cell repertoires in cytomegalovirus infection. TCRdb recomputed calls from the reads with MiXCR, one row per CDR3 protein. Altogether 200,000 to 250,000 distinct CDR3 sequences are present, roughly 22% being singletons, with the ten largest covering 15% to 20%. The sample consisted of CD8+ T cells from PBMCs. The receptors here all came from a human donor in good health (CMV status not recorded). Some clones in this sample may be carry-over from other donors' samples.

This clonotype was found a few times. CDR3 DNA: TGTGCCAGCGGTAGGGGATCCTACGAGCAGTACTTC. Its protein product is CASGRGSYEQYF. The V gene is TRBV7-6, the J gene TRBJ2-7; maybe TRBD1 (5 bases). CDR3 length equals 12 residues. Deletions cut 8 bases from V and 1 base from J, with 9 bases between. Germline-derived CDR1 and CDR2 are SGHVS and FNYEAQ.

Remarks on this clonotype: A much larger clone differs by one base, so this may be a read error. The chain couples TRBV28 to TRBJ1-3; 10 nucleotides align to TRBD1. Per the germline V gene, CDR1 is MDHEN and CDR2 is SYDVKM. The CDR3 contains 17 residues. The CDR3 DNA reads TGTGTCAGCCTTACTCGGGACAGGGGACCCTCTGGAAACACCATATATTTT. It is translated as CVSLTRDRGPSGNTIYF.

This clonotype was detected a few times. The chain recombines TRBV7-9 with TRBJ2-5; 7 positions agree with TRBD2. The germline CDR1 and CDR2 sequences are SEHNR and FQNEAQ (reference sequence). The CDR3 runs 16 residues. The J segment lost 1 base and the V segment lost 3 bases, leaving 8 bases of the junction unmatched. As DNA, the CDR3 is TGTGCCAGCAGCTTTAAGCGGGGCTTAATCCAAGAGACCCAGTACTTC. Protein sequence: CASSFKRGLIQETQYF.

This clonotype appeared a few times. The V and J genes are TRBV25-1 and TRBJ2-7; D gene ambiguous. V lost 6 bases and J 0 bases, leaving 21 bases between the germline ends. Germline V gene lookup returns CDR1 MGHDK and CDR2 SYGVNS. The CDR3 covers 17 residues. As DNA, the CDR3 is TGTGCCAGCAGCGAACCTATAGATGGGGTGAGCTCCTACGAGCAGTACTTC. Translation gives CASSEPIDGVSSYEQYF.

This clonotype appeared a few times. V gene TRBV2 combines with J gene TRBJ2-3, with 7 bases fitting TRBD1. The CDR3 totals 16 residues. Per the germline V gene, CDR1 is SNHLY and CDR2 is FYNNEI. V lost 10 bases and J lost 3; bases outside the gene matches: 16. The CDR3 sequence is CATILTGTAGTDTQYF. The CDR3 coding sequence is TGTGCCACCATCCTAACAGGGACAGCTGGGACAGATACGCAGTATTTT. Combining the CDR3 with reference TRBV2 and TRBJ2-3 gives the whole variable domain EPEVTQTPSHQVTQMGQEVILRCVPISNHLYFYWYRQILGQKVEFLVSFYNNEISEKSEIFDDQFSVERPDGSNFTLKIRSTKLEDSAMYFCATILTGTAGTDTQYFGPGTRLTVL.

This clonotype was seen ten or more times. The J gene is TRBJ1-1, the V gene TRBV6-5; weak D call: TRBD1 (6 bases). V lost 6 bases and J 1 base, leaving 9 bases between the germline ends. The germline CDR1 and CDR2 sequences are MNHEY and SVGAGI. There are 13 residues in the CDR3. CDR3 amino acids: CASSMTGNTEAFF. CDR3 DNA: TGTGCCAGCAGCATGACAGGGAACACTGAAGCTTTCTTT.

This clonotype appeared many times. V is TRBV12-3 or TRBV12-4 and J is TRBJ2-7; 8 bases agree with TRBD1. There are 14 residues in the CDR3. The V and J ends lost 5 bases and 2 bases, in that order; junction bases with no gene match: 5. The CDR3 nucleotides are TGTGCCAGCAGTACCCGCAGGGGGCCCTACGAGCAGTACTTC. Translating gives CASSTRRGPYEQYF.

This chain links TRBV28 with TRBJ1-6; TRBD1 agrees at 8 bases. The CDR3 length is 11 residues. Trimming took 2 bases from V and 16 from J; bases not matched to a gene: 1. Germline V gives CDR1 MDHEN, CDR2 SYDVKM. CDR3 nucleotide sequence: TGTGCCAGCAGTTTAGACAGGGGACTCCACTTT. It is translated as CASSLDRGLHF.

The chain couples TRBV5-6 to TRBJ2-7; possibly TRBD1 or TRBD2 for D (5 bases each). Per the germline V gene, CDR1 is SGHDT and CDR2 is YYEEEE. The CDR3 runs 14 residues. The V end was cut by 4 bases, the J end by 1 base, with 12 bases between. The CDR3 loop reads CASSPGPISYEQYF. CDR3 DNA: TGTGCCAGCAGCCCGGGACCGATTTCCTACGAGCAGTACTTC. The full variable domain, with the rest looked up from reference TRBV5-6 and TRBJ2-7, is DAGVTQSPTHLIKTRGQQVTLRCSPKSGHDTVSWYQQALGQGPQFIFQYYEEEERQRGNFPDRFSGHQFPNYSSELNVNALLLGDSALYLCASSPGPISYEQYFGPGTRLTVT.

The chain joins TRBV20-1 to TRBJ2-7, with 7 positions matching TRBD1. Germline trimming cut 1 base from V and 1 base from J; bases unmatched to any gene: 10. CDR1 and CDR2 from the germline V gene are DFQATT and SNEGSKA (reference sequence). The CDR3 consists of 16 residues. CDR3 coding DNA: TGCAGTGCTAGAGGCCGACAGGGCTTAGAGTCCTACGAGCAGTACTTC. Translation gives CSARGRQGLESYEQYF.